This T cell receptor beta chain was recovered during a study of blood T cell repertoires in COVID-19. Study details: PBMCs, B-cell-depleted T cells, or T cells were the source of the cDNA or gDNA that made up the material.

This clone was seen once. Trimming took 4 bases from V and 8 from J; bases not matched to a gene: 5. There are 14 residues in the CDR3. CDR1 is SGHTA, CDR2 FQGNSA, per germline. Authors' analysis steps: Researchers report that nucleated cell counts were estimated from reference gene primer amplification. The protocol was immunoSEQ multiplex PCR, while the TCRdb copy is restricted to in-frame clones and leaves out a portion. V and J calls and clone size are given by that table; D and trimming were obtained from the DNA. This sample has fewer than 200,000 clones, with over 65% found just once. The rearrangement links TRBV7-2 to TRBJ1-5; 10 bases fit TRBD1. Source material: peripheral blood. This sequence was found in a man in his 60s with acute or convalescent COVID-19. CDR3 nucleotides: TGTGCCAGCAGCTCGACAGGGGGCATTGAGCCCCAGCATTTT. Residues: CASSSTGGIEPQHF.